Included here is one T cell receptor beta chain sequence, with context. Its antigen is still unknown. This specimen belongs to a study of cytomegalovirus exposure and HLA in healthy donors. Produced via immunoSEQ multiplex PCR; TCRdb's table is partial and in-frame only. The repertoire holds around 190,000 clones, with 85% as singletons. Study-wide results and limits: It was reported that the classifier diagnosed cytomegalovirus status with high specificity and sensitivity in both the original and validation cohorts. Whilst most TCR sequences proved rare, a subset of public TCRs occurred across many donors. The investigators catalogued 150 or so TCR beta chains as cytomegalovirus-associated. First-cohort TCR clusters were later found to tend to co-occur in the roughly 110 validation repertoires.

The receptor's source is a man aged 18 to 29 in good health and CMV-seropositive. Sequenced input: PBMCs.

The CDR3: CASSLGTGMNTEAFF. Written as DNA, the CDR3 is TGCGCCAGCAGCTTGGGGACAGGGATGAACACTGAAGCTTTCTTT. V usage is TRBV5-1 and J usage is TRBJ1-1; the match to TRBD1 covers 8 bases. CDR1 is SGHRS, CDR2 YFSETQ, per germline. The CDR3 sequence is 15 residues long. After removal of 0 bases from V and 0 bases from J, the junction contained 1 base not matched to a gene.